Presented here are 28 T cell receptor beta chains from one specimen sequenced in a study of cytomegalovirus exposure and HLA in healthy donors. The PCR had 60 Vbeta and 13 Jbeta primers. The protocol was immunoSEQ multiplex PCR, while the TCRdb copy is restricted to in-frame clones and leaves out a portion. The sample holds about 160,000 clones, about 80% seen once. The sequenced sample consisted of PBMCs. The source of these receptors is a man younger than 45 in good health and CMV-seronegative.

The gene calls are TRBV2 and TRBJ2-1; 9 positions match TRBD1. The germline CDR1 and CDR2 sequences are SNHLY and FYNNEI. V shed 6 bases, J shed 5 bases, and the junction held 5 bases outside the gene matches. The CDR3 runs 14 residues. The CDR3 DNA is TGTGCCAGCAGGCGGGACAGGGTTGACAATGAGCAGTTCTTC. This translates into CASRRDRVDNEQFF.

CDR3 nucleotide sequence: TGTGCCAGCAGTGGCGGACTAGACCAAGAGACCCAGTACTTC. Translated: CASSGGLDQETQYF. The chain is built from TRBV25-1 and TRBJ2-5, with 7 bases lining up with TRBD2. The CDR3 runs to 14 residues. Per the germline V gene, CDR1 is MGHDK and CDR2 is SYGVNS. J was trimmed by 0 bases and V by 4 bases; bases with no gene match: 2. Full variable domain (missing parts from reference TRBV25-1 and TRBJ2-5): EADIYQTPRYLVIGTGKKITLECSQTMGHDKMYWYQQDPGMELHLIHYSYGVNSTEKGDLSSESTVSRIRTEHFPLTLESARPSHTSQYLCASSGGLDQETQYFGPGTRLLVL.

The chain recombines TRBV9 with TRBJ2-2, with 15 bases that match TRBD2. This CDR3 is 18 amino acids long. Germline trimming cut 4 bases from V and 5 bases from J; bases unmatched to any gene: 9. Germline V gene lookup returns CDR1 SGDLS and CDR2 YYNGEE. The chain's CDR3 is CASSSPGLAGGGTGELFF. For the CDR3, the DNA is TGTGCCAGCAGCTCACCGGGACTAGCGGGGGGTGGGACCGGGGAGCTGTTTTTT.

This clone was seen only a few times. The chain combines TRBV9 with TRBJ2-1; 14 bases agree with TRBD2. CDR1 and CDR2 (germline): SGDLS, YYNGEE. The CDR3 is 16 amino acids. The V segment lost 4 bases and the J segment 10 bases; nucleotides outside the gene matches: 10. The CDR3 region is CASSTGLAGAHGEQFF. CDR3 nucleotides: TGTGCCAGCAGCACGGGACTAGCGGGGGCCCATGGGGAGCAGTTCTTC. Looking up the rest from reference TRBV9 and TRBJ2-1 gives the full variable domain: DSGVTQTPKHLITATGQRVTLRCSPRSGDLSVYWYQQSLDQGLQFLIQYYNGEERAKGNILERFSAQQFPDLHSELNLSSLELGDSALYFCASSTGLAGAHGEQFFGPGTRLTVL.

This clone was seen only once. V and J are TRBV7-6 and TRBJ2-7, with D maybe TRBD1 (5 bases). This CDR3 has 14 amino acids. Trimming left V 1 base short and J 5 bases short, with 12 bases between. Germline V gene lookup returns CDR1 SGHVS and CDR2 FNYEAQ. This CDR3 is CASSLGQGTHEQYF. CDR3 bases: TGTGCCAGCAGCTTAGGGCAGGGAACCCACGAGCAGTACTTC.

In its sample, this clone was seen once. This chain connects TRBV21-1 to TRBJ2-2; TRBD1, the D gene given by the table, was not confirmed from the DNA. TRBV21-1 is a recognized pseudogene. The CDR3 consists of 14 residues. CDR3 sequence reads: CASTYRGNTGELFF. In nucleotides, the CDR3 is TGTGCCAGCACCTACAGGGGGAACACCGGGGAGCTGTTTTTT.

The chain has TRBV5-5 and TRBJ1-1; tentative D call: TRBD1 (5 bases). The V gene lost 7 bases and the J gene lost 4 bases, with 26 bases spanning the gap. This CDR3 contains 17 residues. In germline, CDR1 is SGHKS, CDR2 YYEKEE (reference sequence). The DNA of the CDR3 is TGTGCCAGCGAAGGGATTCCCTCGGGGGGGAGGGGCACTGAAGCTTTCTTT. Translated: CASEGIPSGGRGTEAFF.

In DNA form, the CDR3 reads TGTGCCAGCAGTTTATCAGTGACAGGGGGCTCCGAGCAGTACTTC. It specifies CASSLSVTGGSEQYF. This rearrangement joins TRBV27 to TRBJ2-7; 10 positions agree with TRBD1. V was clipped by 0 bases and J by 6 bases; unmatched bases: 5. Germline V gives CDR1 MNHEY, CDR2 SMNVEV (reference sequence). The CDR3 is 15 residues long.

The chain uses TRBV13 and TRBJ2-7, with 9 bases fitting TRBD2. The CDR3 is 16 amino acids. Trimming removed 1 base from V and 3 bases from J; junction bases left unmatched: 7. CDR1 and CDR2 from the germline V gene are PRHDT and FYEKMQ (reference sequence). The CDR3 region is CASSLEGLAGNYEQYF. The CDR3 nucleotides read TGTGCCAGCAGCTTAGAGGGACTAGCAGGTAACTACGAGCAGTACTTC.

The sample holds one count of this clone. CDR3 sequence (DNA): TGTGCCTGGAGTGTATGGGGCCTTATGCATGAGCAGTTCTTC. Amino acid sequence: CAWSVWGLMHEQFF. This chain links TRBV30 with TRBJ2-1; D may be TRBD1 (5 bases). Germline CDR1 is GTSNPN and CDR2 is SVGIG (reference sequence). The CDR3 runs 14 residues. The ends were cut back, 0 bases at V and 8 bases at J, with 14 bases in the middle.

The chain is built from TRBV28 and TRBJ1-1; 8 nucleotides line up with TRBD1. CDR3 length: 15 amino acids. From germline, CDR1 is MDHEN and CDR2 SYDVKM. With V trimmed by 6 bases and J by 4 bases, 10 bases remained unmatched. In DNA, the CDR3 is TGTGCCAGCAGCCTCGACAGGGGCCTTGGCACTGAAGCTTTCTTT. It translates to CASSLDRGLGTEAFF.

CDR3 protein: CASRPSGGRHYGYTF. DNA for the CDR3: TGTGCCAGCAGGCCTTCAGGGGGCAGACACTATGGCTACACCTTC. The chain uses TRBV27 and TRBJ1-2; 8 bases match TRBD1. J lost 3 bases, V lost 6 bases, and 9 bases had no gene match. The CDR3 runs 15 residues. Germline CDR1 is MNHEY and CDR2 is SMNVEV (reference sequence).

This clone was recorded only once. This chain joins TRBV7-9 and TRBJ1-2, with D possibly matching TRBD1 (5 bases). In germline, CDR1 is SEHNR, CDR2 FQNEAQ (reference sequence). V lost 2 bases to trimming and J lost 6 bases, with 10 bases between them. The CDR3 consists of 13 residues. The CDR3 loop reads CASSLSGSNGYTF. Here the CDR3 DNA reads TGTGCCAGCAGCTTATCAGGGTCGAATGGCTACACCTTC.

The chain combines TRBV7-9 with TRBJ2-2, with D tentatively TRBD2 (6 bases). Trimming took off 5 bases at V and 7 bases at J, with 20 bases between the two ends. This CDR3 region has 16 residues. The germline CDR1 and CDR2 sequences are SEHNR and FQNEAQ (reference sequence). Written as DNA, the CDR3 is TGTGCCAGCAGCCTTGCGGTAGCGGTTGTGAGCGGGGAGCTGTTTTTT. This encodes CASSLAVAVVSGELFF.

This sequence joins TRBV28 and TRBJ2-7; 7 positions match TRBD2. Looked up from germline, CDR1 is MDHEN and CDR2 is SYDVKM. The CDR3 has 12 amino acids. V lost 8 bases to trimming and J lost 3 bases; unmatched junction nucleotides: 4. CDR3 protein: CASCGSLYEQYF. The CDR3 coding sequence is TGTGCCAGCTGCGGGAGCCTCTACGAGCAGTACTTC.

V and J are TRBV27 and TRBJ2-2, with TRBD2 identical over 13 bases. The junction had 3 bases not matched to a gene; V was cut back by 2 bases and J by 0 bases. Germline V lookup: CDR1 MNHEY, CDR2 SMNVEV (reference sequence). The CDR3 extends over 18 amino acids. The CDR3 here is CASSLGLAGAANTGELFF. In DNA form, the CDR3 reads TGTGCCAGCAGTTTAGGACTAGCGGGGGCCGCGAACACCGGGGAGCTGTTTTTT.

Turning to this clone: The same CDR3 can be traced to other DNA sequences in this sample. The CDR3 region is CASSFPGGEQYF. The CDR3 DNA reads as TGTGCCAGCAGTTTCCCGGGGGGAGAGCAGTACTTC. The rearrangement links TRBV27 to TRBJ2-7; 7 bases match TRBD2. The CDR3 is 12 amino acids. V lost 3 bases to trimming and J lost 7 bases; unmatched junction nucleotides: 3. Germline CDR1 and CDR2: MNHEY and SMNVEV (reference sequence).

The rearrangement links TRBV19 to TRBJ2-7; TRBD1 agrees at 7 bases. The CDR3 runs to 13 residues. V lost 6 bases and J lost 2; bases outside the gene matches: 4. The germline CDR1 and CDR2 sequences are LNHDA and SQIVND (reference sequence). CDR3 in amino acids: CASRRQGAYEQYF. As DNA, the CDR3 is TGTGCCAGTAGACGCCAGGGGGCCTACGAGCAGTACTTC.

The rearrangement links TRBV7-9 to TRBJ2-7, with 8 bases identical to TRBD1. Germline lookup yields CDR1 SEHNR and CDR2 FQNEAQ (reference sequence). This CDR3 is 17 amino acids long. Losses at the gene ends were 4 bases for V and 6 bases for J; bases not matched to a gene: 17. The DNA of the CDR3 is TGTGCCAGCAGCTACCCCCAGGATGGGACAGGATCAGGCGAGCAGTACTTC. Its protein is CASSYPQDGTGSGEQYF.

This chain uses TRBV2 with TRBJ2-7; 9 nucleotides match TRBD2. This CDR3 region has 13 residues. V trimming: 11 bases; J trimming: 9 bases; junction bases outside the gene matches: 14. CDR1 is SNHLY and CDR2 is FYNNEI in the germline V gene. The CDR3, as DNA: TGTGCCCTTGCGGAGCTAGCGGGGCAGGGGCAGTACTTC. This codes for CALAELAGQGQYF.

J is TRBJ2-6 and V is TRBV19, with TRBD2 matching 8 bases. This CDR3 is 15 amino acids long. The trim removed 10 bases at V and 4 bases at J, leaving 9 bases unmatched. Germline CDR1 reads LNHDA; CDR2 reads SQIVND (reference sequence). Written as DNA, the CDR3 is TGTGCCACCGAAGAGCGGGGGCCGGGGGCCAACGTCCTGACTTTC. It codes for CATEERGPGANVLTF.

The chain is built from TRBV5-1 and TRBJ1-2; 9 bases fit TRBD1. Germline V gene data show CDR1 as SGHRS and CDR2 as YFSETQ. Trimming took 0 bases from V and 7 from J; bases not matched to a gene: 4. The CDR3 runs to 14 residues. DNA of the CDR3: TGCGCCAGCAGCTTGGGACAGGGGGTCTTTGGCTACACCTTC. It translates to CASSLGQGVFGYTF.

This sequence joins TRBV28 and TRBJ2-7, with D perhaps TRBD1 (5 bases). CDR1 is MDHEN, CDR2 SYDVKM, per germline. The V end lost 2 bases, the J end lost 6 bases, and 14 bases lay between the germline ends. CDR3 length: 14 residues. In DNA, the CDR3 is TGTGCCAGCAGTTTACCAATAGGGGCGAGCGAGCAGTACTTC. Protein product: CASSLPIGASEQYF.

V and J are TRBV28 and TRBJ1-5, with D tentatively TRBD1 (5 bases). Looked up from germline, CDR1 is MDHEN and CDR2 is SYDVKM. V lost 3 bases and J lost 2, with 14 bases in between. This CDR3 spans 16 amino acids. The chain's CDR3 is CASSFPKGSGNQPQHF. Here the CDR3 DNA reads TGTGCCAGCAGTTTTCCGAAGGGGTCAGGCAATCAGCCCCAGCATTTT.

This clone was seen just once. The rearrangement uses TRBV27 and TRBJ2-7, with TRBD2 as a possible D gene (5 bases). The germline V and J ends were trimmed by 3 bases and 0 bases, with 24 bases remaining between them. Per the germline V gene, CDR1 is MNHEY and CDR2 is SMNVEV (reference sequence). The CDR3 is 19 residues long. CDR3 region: CASSFYKTPRGQSSYEQYF. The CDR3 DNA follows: TGTGCCAGCAGTTTCTACAAAACCCCCCGGGGTCAAAGCTCCTACGAGCAGTACTTC.

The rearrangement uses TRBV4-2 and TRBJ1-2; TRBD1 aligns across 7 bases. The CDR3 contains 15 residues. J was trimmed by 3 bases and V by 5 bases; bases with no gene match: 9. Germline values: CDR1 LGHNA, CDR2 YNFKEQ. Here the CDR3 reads CASSIDRDSYYGYTF. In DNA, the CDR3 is TGTGCCAGCAGCATAGACCGGGACAGCTACTATGGCTACACCTTC.

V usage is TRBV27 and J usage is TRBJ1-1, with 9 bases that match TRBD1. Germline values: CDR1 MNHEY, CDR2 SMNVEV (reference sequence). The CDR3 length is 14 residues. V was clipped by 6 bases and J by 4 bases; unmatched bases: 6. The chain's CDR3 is CASRLTGGFTEAFF. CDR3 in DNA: TGTGCCAGCAGATTAACAGGGGGCTTCACTGAAGCTTTCTTT.

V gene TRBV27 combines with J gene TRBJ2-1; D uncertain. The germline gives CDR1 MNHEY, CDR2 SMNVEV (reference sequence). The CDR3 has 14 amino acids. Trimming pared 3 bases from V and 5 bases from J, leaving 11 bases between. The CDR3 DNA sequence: TGTGCCAGCAGTTTTCTGAAGACTGACAATGAGCAGTTCTTC. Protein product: CASSFLKTDNEQFF.